The 11 T cell receptor beta chains below all came from one sample that was sequenced in a study of T cells in Graves' hyperthyroidism and ophthalmopathy. Amplification of TCR beta CDR3 regions used RNA as the template. An initial round of RT-PCR targeting the TCR CDR3 relied on the HTBI primer set. TCRdb reprocessed the multiplex PCR reads via MiXCR and lists one record per CDR3 protein. The table has 600,000 to 650,000 distinct CDR3 sequences, around 21% seen once. Sequencing was carried out using blood. The receptors derive from a man in his thirties or forties with Graves' ophthalmopathy.

This clonotype was detected only a few times. V is TRBV3-1 and J is TRBJ2-1, with TRBD2 matching over 8 bases. CDR3 size: 20 residues. Trimming removed 0 bases from V and 3 bases from J; junction bases left unmatched: 16. Germline lookup yields CDR1 LGHDT and CDR2 YNNKEL (reference sequence). In nucleotides, the CDR3 is TGTGCCAGCAGCCAAGATAACGAGCGGGGGCGCCCGAGGGGCTACAATGAGCAGTTCTTC. This gives the protein CASSQDNERGRPRGYNEQFF.

This clonotype has just a few counts. J is TRBJ2-1 and V is TRBV5-1, with 11 positions matching TRBD2. This CDR3 region has 16 residues. Germline CDR1 and CDR2: SGHRS and YFSETQ. Trimming took 4 bases from V and 7 from J; bases not matched to a gene: 10. This CDR3 is CASSPGSGRAINEQFF. CDR3 bases: TGCGCCAGCAGCCCGGGTAGCGGGAGGGCCATTAATGAGCAGTTCTTC.

Comment on this clonotype: This could be a read error, since a much larger clone is one nucleotide away. The chain employs TRBV28 and TRBJ1-1, with D possibly being TRBD1 (6 bases). The CDR3 totals 15 residues. CDR1 MDHEN and CDR2 SYDVKM come from the germline V gene. CDR3: CASSSAGGAYTKAFF. The CDR3 DNA reads TGTGCCAGCAGTAGCGCTGGGGGGGCGTACACTAAAGCTTTCTTT.

As for this clonotype: The junction departs from the called germline gene at one end, perhaps through a read error. The chain recombines TRBV7-9 with TRBJ2-7; D might be TRBD1 (5 bases). Per the germline V gene, CDR1 is SEHNR and CDR2 is FQNEAQ (reference sequence). The CDR3 contains 13 residues. The CDR3 region is CASSLAQGYERYF. The DNA for the CDR3 is TGTGCCAGCAGCTTAGCTCAGGGTTACGAGCGGTACTTC.

The genes are TRBV5-1 and TRBJ2-1; possibly TRBD2 for D (6 bases). Per the germline V gene, CDR1 is SGHRS and CDR2 is YFSETQ. The ends were cut back, 0 bases at V and 9 bases at J, with 16 bases in the middle. CDR3 length: 15 residues. The CDR3 DNA reads TGCGCCAGCAGCTTGGCGGGAGTGGGCCCCACTGAGCAGTTCTTC. This translates into CASSLAGVGPTEQFF.

This clonotype has only a few counts. In DNA form, the CDR3 reads TGTGCCACCAGTGATCGACTAGCGGGAGTGGATACGCAGTATTTT. Its translation is CATSDRLAGVDTQYF. V gene TRBV24-1 combines with J gene TRBJ2-3; 12 nucleotides align to TRBD2. Germline V lookup: CDR1 KGHDR, CDR2 SFDVKD. With 3 bases clipped from V and 6 bases from J, the junction kept 3 bases outside the gene matches. The CDR3 spans 15 residues.

CDR3 DNA sequence: TGTGCCAGTAAACAGGGGGCGAGCAATCAGCCCCAGCATTTT. Its translation is CASKQGASNQPQHF. The J gene is TRBJ1-5, the V gene TRBV19; 9 nucleotides line up with TRBD1. The CDR3 sequence is 14 residues long. Germline CDR1 reads LNHDA; CDR2 reads SQIVND (reference sequence). Trimming took 7 bases from V and 1 from J; bases not matched to a gene: 2.

This clonotype was counted a few times. V usage is TRBV20-1 and J usage is TRBJ2-2; D remains ambiguous. V lost 3 bases and J lost 0, with 8 bases in between. The CDR3 length is 14 residues. Looked up from germline, CDR1 is DFQATT and CDR2 is SNEGSKA (reference sequence). CDR3 nucleotides: TGCAGTGCTAGCCCCATTGCGAACACCGGGGAGCTGTTTTTT. This encodes CSASPIANTGELFF.

This clonotype was observed a few times. The CDR3 sequence: CASYRVDEDTQYF. In nucleotides, the CDR3 is TGTGCCAGTTACAGGGTAGATGAAGATACGCAGTATTTT. This chain uses TRBV28 with TRBJ2-3; maybe TRBD1 (6 bases). CDR1 MDHEN and CDR2 SYDVKM come from the germline V gene. CDR3 length: 13 amino acids. Trimming took off 9 bases at V and 5 bases at J, with 15 bases between the two ends.

The V call is TRBV6-2 or TRBV6-3, the J call TRBJ2-1; no reliable D call. The ends were cut back, 4 bases at V and 8 bases at J, with 9 bases in the middle. There are 12 residues in the CDR3. CDR1 and CDR2 from the germline V gene are MNHEY and SVGEGT. The CDR3 protein is CASSSPLYEQFF. The CDR3 nucleotides are TGTGCCAGCAGTTCCCCCCTCTATGAGCAGTTCTTC.

The V call is TRBV6-1, the J call TRBJ1-5; no reliable D call. The CDR3 totals 16 residues. V was trimmed by 3 bases and J by 4 bases, leaving 16 bases between them. Germline values: CDR1 MNHNS, CDR2 SASEGT. CDR3 amino acids: CASSESRQATNQPQHF. The CDR3 nucleotides read TGTGCCAGCAGTGAGAGCCGGCAGGCAACTAATCAGCCCCAGCATTTT.